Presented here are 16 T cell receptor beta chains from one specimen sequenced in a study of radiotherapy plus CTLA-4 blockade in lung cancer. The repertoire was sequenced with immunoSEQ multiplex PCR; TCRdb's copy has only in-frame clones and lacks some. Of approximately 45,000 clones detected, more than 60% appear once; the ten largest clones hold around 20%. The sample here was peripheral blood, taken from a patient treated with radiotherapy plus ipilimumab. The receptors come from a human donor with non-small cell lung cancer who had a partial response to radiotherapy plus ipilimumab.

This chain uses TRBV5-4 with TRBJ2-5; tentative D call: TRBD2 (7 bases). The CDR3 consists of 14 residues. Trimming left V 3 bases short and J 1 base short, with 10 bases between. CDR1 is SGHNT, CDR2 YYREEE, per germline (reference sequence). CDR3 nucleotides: TGTGCCAGCAGCTCCGCGGGGGCCCAAGAGACCCAGTACTTC. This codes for CASSSAGAQETQYF.

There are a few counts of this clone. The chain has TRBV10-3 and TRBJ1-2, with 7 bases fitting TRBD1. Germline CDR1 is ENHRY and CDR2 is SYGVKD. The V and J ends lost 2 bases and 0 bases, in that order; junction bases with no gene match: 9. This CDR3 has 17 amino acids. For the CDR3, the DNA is TGTGCCATCAGTGAGGACCGGGACAGCTACACTAACTATGGCTACACCTTC. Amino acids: CAISEDRDSYTNYGYTF.

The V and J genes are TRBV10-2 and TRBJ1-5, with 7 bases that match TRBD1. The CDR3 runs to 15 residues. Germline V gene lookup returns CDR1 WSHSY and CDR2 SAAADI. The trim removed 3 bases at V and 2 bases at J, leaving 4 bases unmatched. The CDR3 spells CASSESGGGNQPQHF. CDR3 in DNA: TGCGCCAGCAGTGAATCAGGGGGAGGCAATCAGCCCCAGCATTTT.

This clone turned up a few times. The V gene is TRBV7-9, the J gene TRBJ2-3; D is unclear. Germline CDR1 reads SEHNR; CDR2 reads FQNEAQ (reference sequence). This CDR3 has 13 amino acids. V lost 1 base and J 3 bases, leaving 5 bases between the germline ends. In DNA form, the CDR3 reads TGTGCCAGCAGCTTAGGCGCAACAGATACGCAGTATTTT. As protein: CASSLGATDTQYF. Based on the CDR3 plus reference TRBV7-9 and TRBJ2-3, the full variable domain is DTGVSQNPRHKITKRGQNVTFRCDPISEHNRLYWYRQTLGQGPEFLTYFQNEAQLEKSRLLSDRFSAERPKGSFSTLEIQRTEQGDSAMYLCASSLGATDTQYFGPGTRLTVL.

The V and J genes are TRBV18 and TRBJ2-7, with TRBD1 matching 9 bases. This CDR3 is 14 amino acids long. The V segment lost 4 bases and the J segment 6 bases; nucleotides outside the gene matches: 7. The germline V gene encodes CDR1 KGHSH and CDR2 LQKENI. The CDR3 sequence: CASSLGQGPGEQYF. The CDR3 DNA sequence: TGTGCCAGCTCACTGGGACAGGGACCGGGCGAGCAGTACTTC.

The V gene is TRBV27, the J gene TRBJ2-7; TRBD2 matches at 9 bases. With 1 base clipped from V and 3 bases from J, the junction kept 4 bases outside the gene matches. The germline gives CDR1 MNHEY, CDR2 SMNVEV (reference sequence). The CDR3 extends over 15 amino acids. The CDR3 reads CASSLFPSGNYEQYF. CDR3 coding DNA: TGTGCCAGCAGTTTATTTCCTAGCGGGAACTACGAGCAGTACTTC.

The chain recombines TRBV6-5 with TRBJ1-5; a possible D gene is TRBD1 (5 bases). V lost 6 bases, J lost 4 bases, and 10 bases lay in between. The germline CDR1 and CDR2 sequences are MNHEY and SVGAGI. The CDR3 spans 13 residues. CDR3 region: CASRGLGNQPQHF. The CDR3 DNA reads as TGTGCCAGCAGGGGACTGGGGAATCAGCCCCAGCATTTT.

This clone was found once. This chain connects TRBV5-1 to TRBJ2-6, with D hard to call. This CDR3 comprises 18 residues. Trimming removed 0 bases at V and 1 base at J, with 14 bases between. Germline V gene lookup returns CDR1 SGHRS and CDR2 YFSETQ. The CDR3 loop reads CASSLEFTQKSGANVLTF. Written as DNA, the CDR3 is TGCGCCAGCAGCTTGGAGTTCACACAGAAATCTGGGGCCAACGTCCTGACTTTC.

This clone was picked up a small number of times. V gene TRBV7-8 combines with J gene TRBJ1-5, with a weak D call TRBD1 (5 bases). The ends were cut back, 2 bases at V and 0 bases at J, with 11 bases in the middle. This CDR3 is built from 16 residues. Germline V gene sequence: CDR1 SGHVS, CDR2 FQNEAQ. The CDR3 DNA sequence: TGTGCCAGCAGCTTAACGGCAGGGATTAGCAATCAGCCCCAGCATTTT. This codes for CASSLTAGISNQPQHF.

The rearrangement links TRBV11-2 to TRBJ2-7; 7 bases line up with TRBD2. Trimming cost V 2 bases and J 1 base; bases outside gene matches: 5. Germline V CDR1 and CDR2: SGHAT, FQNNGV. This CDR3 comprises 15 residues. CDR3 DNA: TGTGCCAGCAGCTTATTACCGGGAGGTTCCTACGAGCAGTACTTC. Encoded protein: CASSLLPGGSYEQYF.

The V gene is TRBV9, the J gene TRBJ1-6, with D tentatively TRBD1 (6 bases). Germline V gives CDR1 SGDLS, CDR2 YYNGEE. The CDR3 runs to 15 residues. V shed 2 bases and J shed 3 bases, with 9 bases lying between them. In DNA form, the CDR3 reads TGTGCCAGCAGCGTCAGGGGCGGCTATAATTCACCCCTCCACTTT. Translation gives CASSVRGGYNSPLHF.

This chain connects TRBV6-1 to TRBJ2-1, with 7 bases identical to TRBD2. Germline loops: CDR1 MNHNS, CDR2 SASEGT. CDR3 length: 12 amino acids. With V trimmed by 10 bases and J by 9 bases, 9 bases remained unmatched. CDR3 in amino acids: CATGLVTAEQFF. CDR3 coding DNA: TGTGCCACCGGACTAGTAACCGCTGAGCAGTTCTTC.

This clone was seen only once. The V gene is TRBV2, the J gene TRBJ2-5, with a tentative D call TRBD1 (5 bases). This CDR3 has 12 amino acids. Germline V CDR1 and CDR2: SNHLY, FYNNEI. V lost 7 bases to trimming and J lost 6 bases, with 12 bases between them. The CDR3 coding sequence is TGTGCCAGCACTGCAGGGCGGCAGACCCAGTACTTC. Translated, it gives CASTAGRQTQYF.

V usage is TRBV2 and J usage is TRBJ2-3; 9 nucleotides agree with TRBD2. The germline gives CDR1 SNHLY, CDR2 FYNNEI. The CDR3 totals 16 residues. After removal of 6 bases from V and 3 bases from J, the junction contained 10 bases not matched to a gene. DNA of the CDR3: TGTGCCAGCAGAGCGGGAGGAATGGTCGGGACAGATACGCAGTATTTT. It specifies CASRAGGMVGTDTQYF.

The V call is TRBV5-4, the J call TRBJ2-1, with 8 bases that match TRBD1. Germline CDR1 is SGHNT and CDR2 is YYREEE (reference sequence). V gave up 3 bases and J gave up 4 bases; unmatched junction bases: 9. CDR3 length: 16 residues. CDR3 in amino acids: CASSSDRAMGYNEQFF. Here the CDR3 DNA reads TGTGCCAGCAGCTCGGACAGGGCGATGGGGTACAATGAGCAGTTCTTC.

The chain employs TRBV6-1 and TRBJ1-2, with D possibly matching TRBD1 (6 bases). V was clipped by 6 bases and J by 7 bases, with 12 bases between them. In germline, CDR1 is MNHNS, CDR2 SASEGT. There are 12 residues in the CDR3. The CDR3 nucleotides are TGTGCCAGCAGCCACTCAGGGGCTGGCTACACCTTC. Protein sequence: CASSHSGAGYTF.